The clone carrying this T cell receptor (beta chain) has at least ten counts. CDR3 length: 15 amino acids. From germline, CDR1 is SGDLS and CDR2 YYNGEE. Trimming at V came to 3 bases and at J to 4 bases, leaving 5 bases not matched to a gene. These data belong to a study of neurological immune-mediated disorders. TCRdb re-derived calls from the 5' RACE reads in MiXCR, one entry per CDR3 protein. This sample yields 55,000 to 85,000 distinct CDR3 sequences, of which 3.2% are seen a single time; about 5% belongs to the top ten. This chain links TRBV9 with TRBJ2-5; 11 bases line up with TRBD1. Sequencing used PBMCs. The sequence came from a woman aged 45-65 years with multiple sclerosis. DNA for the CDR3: TGTGCCAGCAGCGGCGGACAGGGGGCGGGAGAGACCCAGTACTTC. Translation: CASSGGQGAGETQYF.